The T cell receptor beta chain described here comes from a study of Ad26.COV2.S vaccination and SARS-CoV-2 variants. As for the study in general: The authors gave Ad26.COV2.S intramuscularly, either once or twice 56 days apart. The study's findings and limits: In vaccinated individuals, spike-specific CD8+ and CD4+ T cell responses reportedly displayed substantial breadth. Breadth and depth estimates from TCRs may understate total T cell responses.

Sequenced by immunoSEQ multiplex PCR; TCRdb stores in-frame clones only, minus some. The sample records around 350,000 clones, around 84% being singletons. Documented treatment: roughly 19 received Ad26.COV2.S at low or high dose, single or two shots; 5 received placebo; per-sample allocation not given. Sample collection was performed on day 63 after the first vaccine or placebo injection. Donation was by an adult aged 18-55 years who was in Boston. Trimming left V 1 base short and J 14 bases short, with 17 bases between. This CDR3 region has 13 residues. Germline loops: CDR1 SGHTA, CDR2 FQGNSA. About this clone: Its matching antigen is unknown.

Sequenced here: peripheral blood, sampled in a trial of Ad26.COV2.S vaccine versus placebo. The clonotype was recovered from a person between 18 and 65 years old who received the Ad26.COV2.S COVID-19 vaccine or a placebo. The V and J genes are TRBV7-2 and TRBJ1-1, with a possible D match to TRBD1 (5 bases). The CDR3 bases are TGTGCCAGCAGCTTAGACGCGCAGCTTGGGGCCTTCTTT. This encodes CASSLDAQLGAFF.